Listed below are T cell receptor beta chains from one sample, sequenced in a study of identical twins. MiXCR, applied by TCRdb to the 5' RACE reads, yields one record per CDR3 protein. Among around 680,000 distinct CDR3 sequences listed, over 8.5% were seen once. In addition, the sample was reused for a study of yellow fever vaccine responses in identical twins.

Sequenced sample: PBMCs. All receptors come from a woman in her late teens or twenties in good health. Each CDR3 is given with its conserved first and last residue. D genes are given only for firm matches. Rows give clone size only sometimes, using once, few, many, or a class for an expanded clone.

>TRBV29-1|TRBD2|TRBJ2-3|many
TGCAGCGTTGAAGAGGGACTAGCGGGAGCAGATACGCAGTATTTT
CSVEEGLAGADTQYF
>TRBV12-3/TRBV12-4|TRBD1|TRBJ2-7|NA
TGTGCCACGACAGGGGATGTTTTCCACGAGCAGTACTTC
CATTGDVFHEQYF
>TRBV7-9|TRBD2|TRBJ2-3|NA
TGTGCCAGCAGTCATTCGACTAGCGCGGGCACAGATACGCAGTATTTT
CASSHSTSAGTDTQYF
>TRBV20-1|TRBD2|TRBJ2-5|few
TGCAGTGCAAAAAGCGGGGGAGTGACCCAGTACTTC
CSAKSGGVTQYF
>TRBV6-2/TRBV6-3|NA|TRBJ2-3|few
TGTGCCAGCAGCCCCGGACTGGTAATCACAGATACGCAGTATTTT
CASSPGLVITDTQYF
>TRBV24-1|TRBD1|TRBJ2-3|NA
TGTGCCACCAGTGATTCTACTCAGGGGGCCGATACGCAGTATTTT
CATSDSTQGADTQYF
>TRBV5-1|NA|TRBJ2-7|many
TGCGCCAGCAGCTTGGGAACAGGGTTCCACGAGCAGTACTTC
CASSLGTGFHEQYF
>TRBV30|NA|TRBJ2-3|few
TGTGCCTGGAGTGTAAATGGGGGCGCGGGCACAGATACGCAGTATTTT
CAWSVNGGAGTDTQYF
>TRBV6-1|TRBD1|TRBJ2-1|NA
TGTGCCAGCAGTCGGACAGGGGTCAATGAGCAGTTCTTC
CASSRTGVNEQFF
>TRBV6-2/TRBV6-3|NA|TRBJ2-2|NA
TGTGCCAGCAGTTACTCGTCCTTGGGGGTGCGTGGCGGGGAGCTGTTTTTT
CASSYSSLGVRGGELFF
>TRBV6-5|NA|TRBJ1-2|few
TGTGCCAGCAGTTCTACCGACAGTGAACTAAATGGCTACACCTTC
CASSSTDSELNGYTF
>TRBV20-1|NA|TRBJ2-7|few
TGCAGTGCCACCGGGATATCGACCGAGCAGTACTTC
CSATGISTEQYF
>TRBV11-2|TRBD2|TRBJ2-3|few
TGTGCCAGCAGCCTAACCCCGGGGGGGCGTCTAGTCAGCACAGATACGCAGTATTTT
CASSLTPGGRLVSTDTQYF
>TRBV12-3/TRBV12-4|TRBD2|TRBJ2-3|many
TGTGCCAGCAGTTCTCAGACCGGGACTAGCGCCACAGATACGCAGTATTTT
CASSSQTGTSATDTQYF
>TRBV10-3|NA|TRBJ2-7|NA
TGTGCCATCGGGACTGACAAGCAGTACTTC
CAIGTDKQYF
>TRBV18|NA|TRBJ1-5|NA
TGTGCCAGCTCAGGGGAAACGACAGTTCTTCCTAGCAATCAGCCCCAGCATTTT
CASSGETTVLPSNQPQHF
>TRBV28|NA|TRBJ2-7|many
TGTGCCAGCAGTTTATATACGGGAGACACACCACCACCCTACGAGCAGTACTTC
CASSLYTGDTPPPYEQYF
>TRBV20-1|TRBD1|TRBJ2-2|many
TGCAGTGCTTTGTACAGGGGGCAATCCGGGGAGCTGTTTTTT
CSALYRGQSGELFF
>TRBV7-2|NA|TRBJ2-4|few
TGTGCCAGCAGCTTAGTGGGGGGAAGAAACATTCAGTACTTC
CASSLVGGRNIQYF
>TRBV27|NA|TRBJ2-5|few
TGTGCCAGCAGTTATCTGCAGGGAGAGACCCAGTACTTC
CASSYLQGETQYF
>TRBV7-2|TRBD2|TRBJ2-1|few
TGTGCCAGCAGCTCAGTGGGTAGCGGGGGGGCAAGGAATGAGCAGTTCTTC
CASSSVGSGGARNEQFF
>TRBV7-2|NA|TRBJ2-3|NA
TGTGCCAGCAGCTACTCCTCGGCCGCCGCAGATACGCAGTATTTT
CASSYSSAAADTQYF
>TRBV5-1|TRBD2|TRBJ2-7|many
TGCGCCAGCAGCGGAGGACTAGCGGGTCTCTACGAGCAGTACTTC
CASSGGLAGLYEQYF
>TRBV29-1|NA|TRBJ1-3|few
TGCAGCGGGGGTCTGAGCTCTGGAAACACCATATATTTT
CSGGLSSGNTIYF
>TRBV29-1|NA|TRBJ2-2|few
TGCAGCGTTGTGAGTAACACCGGGGAGCTGTTTTTT
CSVVSNTGELFF
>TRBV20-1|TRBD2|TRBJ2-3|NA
TGCAGTGCTAGAGGGGGCGGACTAGCGGGAGAGGAAGATACGCAGTATTTT
CSARGGGLAGEEDTQYF
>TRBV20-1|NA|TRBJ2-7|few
TGCAGTGCTAGAGGGGTATTAACGGCTGGGTCCTACGAGCAGTACTTC
CSARGVLTAGSYEQYF
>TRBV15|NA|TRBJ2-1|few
TGTGCCACCAGCAGAGACCGCTTGGGGAGTGGTGAGCAGTTCTTC
CATSRDRLGSGEQFF
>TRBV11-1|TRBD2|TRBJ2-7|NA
TGTGCCAGCAGCTTAGAATCCCGGACTAGCGGGAGGAGCTCCTACGAGCAGTACTTC
CASSLESRTSGRSSYEQYF
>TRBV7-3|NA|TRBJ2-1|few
TGTGCCAGCAGCTTAGATGGACAGTTCAATGAGCAGTTCTTC
CASSLDGQFNEQFF
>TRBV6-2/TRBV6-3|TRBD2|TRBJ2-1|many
TGTGCCAGCAGTCTACTAGCGGGTATGAACAATGAGCAGTTCTTC
CASSLLAGMNNEQFF
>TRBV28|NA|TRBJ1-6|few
TGTGCCAGCAGTTTTCGGAGTGTGGGGTATAATTCACCCCTCCACTTT
CASSFRSVGYNSPLHF
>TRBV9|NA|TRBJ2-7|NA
TGTGCCAGCAGCATAGGGGGAAGCACCTACGAGCAGTACTTC
CASSIGGSTYEQYF
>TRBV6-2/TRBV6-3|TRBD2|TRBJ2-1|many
TGTGCCAGCAGTCCCCTAGGTTCTAGCGGGATGAATGAGCAGTTCTTC
CASSPLGSSGMNEQFF
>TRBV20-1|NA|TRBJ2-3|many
TGCAGTGCTAGAGATCCCAGGGGGGCAGATACGCAGTATTTT
CSARDPRGADTQYF
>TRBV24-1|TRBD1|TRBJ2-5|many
TGTGCCACCAGCCCCGGACAGGGACAAGAGACCCAGTACTTC
CATSPGQGQETQYF